The 6 T cell receptor beta chains below were found in one sample sequenced in a study of blood T cell repertoires in COVID-19. Clones were read by immunoSEQ multiplex PCR, and TCRdb kept only the in-frame ones, dropping some. This table holds 55,000 to 75,000 clones, approximately 80% found once. The sequenced material came from peripheral blood. The receptors originated from an older man with acute or convalescent COVID-19.

This clone is a singleton in its sample. The chain couples TRBV30 to TRBJ1-2; no firm D call. Looked up from germline, CDR1 is GTSNPN and CDR2 is SVGIG (reference sequence). The CDR3 loop spans 13 amino acids. The V end lost 1 base, the J end lost 8 bases, and 14 bases lay between the germline ends. CDR3 nucleotides: TGTGCCTGGAGTGCGGGTCCCAACCGGGGCTACACCTTC. Its protein product is CAWSAGPNRGYTF. Complete variable domain (other parts from reference TRBV30 and TRBJ1-2): SQTIHQWPATLVQPVGSPLSLECTVEGTSNPNLYWYRQAAGRGLQLLFYSVGIGQISSEVPQNLSASRPQDRQFILSSKKLLLSDSGFYLCAWSAGPNRGYTFGSGTRLTVV.

This rearrangement joins TRBV6-5 to TRBJ1-1; weak D call: TRBD1 (5 bases). The length of the CDR3 is 13 residues. V was pared by 11 bases and J by 5 bases, with 18 bases between. Looked up from germline, CDR1 is MNHEY and CDR2 is SVGAGI. CDR3 amino acids: CAGTRGMGTEAFF. The CDR3 DNA is TGTGCCGGCACTAGGGGAATGGGGACTGAAGCTTTCTTT.

The rearrangement links TRBV7-3 to TRBJ2-2; perhaps TRBD1 as D (6 bases). The length of the CDR3 is 15 residues. V was shortened by 7 bases and J by 4 bases, with 16 bases between the two germline ends. CDR1 SGHTA and CDR2 FQGTGA come from the germline V gene. The CDR3 bases are TGTGCCAGCACCTACGGACAGCCCACCACCGGGGAGCTGTTTTTT. It yields the protein CASTYGQPTTGELFF.

The CDR3: CSVEFVGGRTEAFF. CDR3 coding DNA: TGCAGCGTTGAATTTGTGGGGGGTCGGACTGAAGCTTTCTTT. This chain connects TRBV29-1 to TRBJ1-1, with D possibly TRBD1 on 5 matching bases. This CDR3 is 14 amino acids long. Germline CDR1 SQVTM, CDR2 ANQGSEA. V was clipped by 2 bases and J by 5 bases, with 15 bases between them.

J is TRBJ2-6 and V is TRBV27, with 14 bases aligning to TRBD2. CDR3 length: 20 amino acids. Germline V CDR1 and CDR2: MNHEY, SMNVEV (reference sequence). V lost 0 bases to trimming and J lost 0 bases; unmatched junction nucleotides: 4. The CDR3 region has the DNA TGTGCCAGCAGTTTATCGATGGGGACTAGCGGGAGCTCTGGGGCCAACGTCCTGACTTTC. This codes for CASSLSMGTSGSSGANVLTF.

The J gene is TRBJ2-3, the V gene TRBV7-8, with 7 bases matching TRBD1. The ends lost 5 bases at V and 2 bases at J; junction bases unmatched: 7. Germline CDR1 is SGHVS and CDR2 is FQNEAQ. The CDR3 covers 15 residues. The CDR3 sequence is CASSLLGQITDTQYF. CDR3 nucleotides: TGTGCCAGCAGCCTACTGGGACAGATCACAGATACGCAGTATTTT.